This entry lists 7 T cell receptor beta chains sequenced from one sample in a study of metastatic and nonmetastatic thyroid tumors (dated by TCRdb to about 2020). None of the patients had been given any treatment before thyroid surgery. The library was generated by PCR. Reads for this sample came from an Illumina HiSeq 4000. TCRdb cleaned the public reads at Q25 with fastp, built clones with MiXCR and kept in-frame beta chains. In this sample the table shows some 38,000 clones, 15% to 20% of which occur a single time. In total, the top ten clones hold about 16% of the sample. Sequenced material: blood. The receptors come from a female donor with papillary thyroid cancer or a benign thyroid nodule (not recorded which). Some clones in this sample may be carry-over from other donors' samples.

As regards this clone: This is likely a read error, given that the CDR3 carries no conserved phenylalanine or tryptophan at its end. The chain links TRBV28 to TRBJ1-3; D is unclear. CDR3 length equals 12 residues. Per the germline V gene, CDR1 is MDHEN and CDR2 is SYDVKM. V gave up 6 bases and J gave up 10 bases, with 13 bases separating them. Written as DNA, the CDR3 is TGTGCCAGCAGGGGCAGTGGGCGAACCATATATTCT. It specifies CASRGSGRTIYS.

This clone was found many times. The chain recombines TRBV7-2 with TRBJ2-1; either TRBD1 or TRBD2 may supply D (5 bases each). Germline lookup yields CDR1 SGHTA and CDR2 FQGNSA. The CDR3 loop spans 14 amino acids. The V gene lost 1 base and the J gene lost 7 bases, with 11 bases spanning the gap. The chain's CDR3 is CASSLGGARNEQFF. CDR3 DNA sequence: TGTGCCAGCAGCTTAGGAGGGGCGCGGAATGAGCAGTTCTTC.

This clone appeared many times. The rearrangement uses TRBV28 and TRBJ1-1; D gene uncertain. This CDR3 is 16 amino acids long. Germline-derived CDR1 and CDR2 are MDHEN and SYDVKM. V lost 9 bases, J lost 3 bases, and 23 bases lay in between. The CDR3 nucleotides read TGTGCCAGTGATAAAAACGCGAGGGAACCGTACACTGAAGCTTTCTTT. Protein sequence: CASDKNAREPYTEAFF.

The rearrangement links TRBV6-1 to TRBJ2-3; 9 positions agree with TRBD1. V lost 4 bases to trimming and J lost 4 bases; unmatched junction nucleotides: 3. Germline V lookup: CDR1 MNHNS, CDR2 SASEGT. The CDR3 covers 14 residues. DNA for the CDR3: TGTGCCAGCAGTGCCCGGACAGGGGCAGATACGCAGTATTTT. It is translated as CASSARTGADTQYF.

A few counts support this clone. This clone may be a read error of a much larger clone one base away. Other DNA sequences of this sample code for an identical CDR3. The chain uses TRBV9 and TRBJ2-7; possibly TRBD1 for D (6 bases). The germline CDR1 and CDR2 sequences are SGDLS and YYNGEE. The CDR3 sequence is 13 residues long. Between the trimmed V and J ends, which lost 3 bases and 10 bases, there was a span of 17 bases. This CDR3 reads CASSATQGAEQYF. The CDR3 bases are TGTGCCAGCAGCGCCACACAGGGTGCCGAACAGTACTTC.

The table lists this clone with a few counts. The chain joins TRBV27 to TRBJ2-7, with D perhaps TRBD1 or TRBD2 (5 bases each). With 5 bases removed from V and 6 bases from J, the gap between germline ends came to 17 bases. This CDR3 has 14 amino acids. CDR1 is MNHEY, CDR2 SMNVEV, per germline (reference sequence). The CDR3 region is CASSRGTTWAEQYF. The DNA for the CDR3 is TGTGCCAGCAGTCGAGGGACCACCTGGGCCGAGCAGTACTTC.

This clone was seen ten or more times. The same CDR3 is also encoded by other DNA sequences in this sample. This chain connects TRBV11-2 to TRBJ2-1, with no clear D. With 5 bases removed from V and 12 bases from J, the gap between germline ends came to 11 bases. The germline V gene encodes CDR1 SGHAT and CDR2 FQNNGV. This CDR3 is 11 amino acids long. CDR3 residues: CASSPKIGQFF. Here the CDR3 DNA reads TGTGCCAGCAGCCCCAAGATCGGGCAGTTCTTC.